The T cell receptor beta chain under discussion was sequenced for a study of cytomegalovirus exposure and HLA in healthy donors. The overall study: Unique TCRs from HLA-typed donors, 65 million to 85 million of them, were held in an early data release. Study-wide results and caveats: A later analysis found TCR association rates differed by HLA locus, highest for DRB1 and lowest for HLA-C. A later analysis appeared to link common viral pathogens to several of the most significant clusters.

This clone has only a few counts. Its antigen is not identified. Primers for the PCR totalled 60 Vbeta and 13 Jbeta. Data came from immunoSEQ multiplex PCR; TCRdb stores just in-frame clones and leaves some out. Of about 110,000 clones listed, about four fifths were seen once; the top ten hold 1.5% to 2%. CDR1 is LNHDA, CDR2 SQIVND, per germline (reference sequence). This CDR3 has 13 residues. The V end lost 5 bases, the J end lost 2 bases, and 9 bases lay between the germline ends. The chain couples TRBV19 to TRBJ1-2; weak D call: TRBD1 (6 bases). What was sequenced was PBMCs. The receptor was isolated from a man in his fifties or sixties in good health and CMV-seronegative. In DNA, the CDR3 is TGTGCCAGTAGTTATGACAGGAACTATGGCTACACCTTC. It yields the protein CASSYDRNYGYTF.